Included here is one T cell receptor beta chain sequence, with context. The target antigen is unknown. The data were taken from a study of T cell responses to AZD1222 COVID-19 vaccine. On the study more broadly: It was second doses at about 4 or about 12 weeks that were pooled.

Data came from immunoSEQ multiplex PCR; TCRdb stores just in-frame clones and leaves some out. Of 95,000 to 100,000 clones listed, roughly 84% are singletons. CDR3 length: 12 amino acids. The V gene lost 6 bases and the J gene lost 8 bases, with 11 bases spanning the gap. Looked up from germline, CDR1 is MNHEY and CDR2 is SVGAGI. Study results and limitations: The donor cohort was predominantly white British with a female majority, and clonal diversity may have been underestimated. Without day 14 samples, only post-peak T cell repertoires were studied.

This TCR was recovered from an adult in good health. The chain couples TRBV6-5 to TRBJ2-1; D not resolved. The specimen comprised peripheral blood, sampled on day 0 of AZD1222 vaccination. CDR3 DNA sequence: TGTGCCAGCAGATCCCAACGGGATGAGCAGTTCTTC. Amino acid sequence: CASRSQRDEQFF.